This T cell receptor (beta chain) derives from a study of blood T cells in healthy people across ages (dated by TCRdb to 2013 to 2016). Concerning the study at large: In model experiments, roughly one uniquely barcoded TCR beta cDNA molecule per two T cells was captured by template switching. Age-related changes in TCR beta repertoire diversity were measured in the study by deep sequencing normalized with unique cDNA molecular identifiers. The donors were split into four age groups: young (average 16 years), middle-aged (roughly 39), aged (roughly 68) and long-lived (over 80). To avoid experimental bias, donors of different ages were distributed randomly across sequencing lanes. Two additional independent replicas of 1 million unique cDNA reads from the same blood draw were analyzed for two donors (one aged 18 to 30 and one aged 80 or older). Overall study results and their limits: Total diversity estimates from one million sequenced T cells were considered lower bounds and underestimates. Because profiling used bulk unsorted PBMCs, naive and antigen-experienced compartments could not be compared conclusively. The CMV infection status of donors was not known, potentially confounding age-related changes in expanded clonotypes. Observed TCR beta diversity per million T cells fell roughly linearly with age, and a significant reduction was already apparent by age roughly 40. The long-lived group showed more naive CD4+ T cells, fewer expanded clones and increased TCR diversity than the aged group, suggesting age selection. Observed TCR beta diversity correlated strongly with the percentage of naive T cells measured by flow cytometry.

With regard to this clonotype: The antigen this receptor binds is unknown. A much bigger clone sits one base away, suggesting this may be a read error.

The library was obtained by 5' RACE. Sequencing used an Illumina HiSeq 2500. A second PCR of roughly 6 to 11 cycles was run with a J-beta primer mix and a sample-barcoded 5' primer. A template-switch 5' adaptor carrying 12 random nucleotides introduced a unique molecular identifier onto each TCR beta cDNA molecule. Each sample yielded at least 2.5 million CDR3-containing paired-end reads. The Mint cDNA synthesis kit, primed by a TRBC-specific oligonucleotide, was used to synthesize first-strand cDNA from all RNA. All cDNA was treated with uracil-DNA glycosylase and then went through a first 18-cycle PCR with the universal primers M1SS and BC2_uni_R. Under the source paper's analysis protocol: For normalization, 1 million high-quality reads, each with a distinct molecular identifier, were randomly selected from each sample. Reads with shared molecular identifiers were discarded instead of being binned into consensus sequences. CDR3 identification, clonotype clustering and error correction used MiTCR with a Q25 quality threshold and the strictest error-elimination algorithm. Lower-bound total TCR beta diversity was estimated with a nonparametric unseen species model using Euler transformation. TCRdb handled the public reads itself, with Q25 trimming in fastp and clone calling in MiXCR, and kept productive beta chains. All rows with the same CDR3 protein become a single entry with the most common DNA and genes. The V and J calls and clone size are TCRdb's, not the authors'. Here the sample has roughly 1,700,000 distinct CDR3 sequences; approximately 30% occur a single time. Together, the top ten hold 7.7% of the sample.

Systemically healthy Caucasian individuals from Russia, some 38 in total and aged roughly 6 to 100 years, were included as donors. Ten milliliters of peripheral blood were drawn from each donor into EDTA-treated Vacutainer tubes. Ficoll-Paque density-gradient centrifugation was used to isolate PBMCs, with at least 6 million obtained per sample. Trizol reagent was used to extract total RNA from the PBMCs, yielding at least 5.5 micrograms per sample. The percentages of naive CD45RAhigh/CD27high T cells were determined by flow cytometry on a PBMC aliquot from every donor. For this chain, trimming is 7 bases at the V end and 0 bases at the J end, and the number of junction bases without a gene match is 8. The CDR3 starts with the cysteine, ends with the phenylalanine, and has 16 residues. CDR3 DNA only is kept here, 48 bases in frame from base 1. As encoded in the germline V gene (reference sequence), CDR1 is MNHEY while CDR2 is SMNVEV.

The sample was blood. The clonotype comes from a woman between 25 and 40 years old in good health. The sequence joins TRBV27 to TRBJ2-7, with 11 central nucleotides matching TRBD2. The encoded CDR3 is CASISPGTSGSYEQYF. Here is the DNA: TGTGCCAGCATTTCTCCCGGGACTAGCGGCTCCTACGAGCAGTACTTC.